Detailed here is one T cell receptor (beta chain). What it recognizes is unknown. It was with 60 Vbeta and 13 Jbeta primers that the PCR ran. Profiling relied on immunoSEQ multiplex PCR, and the TCRdb table lists in-frame clones only, not all of them. The sample contains around 110,000 clones, about 61% of which appear only once. This sample was included in a study of cytomegalovirus exposure and HLA in healthy donors. Trimming left V 0 bases short and J 8 bases short, with 18 bases between. This CDR3 spans 16 amino acids. CDR1 is SGDLS and CDR2 is YYNGEE in the germline V gene. There were likely unrecorded immune exposures, though donors were nominally healthy when sampled. Whole-study findings and limits: In a later analysis, at a false discovery rate of 0.05, approximately 16,000 TCR beta sequences matched HLA alleles. Analyzed later, most CMV-associated TCR beta chains appeared HLA-restricted. Sequencing depth roughly uniform across donors was assumed in presence/absence analyses.

The genes are TRBV9 and TRBJ2-1, with a possible D match to TRBD1 (5 bases). The clonotype originates from a woman in her 30s in good health and CMV-seronegative. The sequencing sample was made of PBMCs. The CDR3 loop reads CASSVDSGQFYDEQFF. For the CDR3, the DNA is TGTGCCAGCAGCGTAGATTCAGGGCAGTTTTACGATGAGCAGTTCTTC.